The 23 T cell receptor beta chains reported below all come from one sample, sequenced in a study of prognosis after radiotherapy for stage I lung cancer. With two-round multiplex PCR, TCR beta CDR3 sequences were amplified from genomic DNA. During first-round PCR, primers specific to each TRBV and TRBJ gene were used. MiXCR, run by TCRdb on the multiplex PCR reads, gives a single entry per CDR3 protein. This table holds some 39,000 distinct CDR3 sequences, 24% found once. The material sequenced was PBMCs, taken before or after stereotactic body radiation therapy (not recorded which). The receptors were gathered from a donor aged 50 or older with non-small cell lung cancer.

On this clonotype itself: A single base is all that separates this from a far larger clone, so a read error is likely. V and J are TRBV6-1 and TRBJ1-3, with a tentative D call TRBD1 (5 bases). The CDR3 extends over 16 amino acids. CDR1 and CDR2 from the germline V gene are MNHNS and SASEGT. Trimming left V 5 bases short and J 2 bases short, with 16 bases between. The CDR3 sequence: CASSYVRQSTGNTIYF. The DNA for the CDR3 is TGTGCCAGCAGTTACGTAAGACAGTCGACTGGAAACACCATATATTTT.

This clonotype was seen many times. The chain has TRBV12-3 or TRBV12-4 and TRBJ1-2; weak D call: TRBD1 (5 bases). The CDR3 runs to 14 residues. Trimming pared 3 bases from V and 4 bases from J, leaving 12 bases between. The CDR3 protein is CASSLDTGPYGYTF. The CDR3, as DNA: TGTGCCAGCAGTTTGGATACAGGACCCTATGGCTACACCTTC.

This clonotype showed up many times. The genes are TRBV7-9 and TRBJ2-1; possible D gene TRBD1, 5 bases. The V end was cut by 5 bases, the J end by 0 bases, with 14 bases between. The CDR3 is made up of 16 amino acids. CDR1 and CDR2 from the germline V gene are SEHNR and FQNEAQ (reference sequence). For the CDR3, the DNA is TGTGCCAGCAGCCTCGACAGATTTTACTCCTACAATGAGCAGTTCTTC. Encoded protein: CASSLDRFYSYNEQFF.

There are many counts of this clonotype. The gene calls are TRBV24-1 and TRBJ2-1; 7 nucleotides match TRBD1. J gave up 0 bases and V 3 bases, and 4 bases lay outside the gene matches. There are 16 residues in the CDR3. From germline, CDR1 is KGHDR and CDR2 SFDVKD. Here the CDR3 reads CATSDPTGSSYNEQFF. DNA of the CDR3: TGTGCCACCAGTGATCCGACAGGGAGCTCCTACAATGAGCAGTTCTTC.

This clonotype occurred many times. This chain joins TRBV27 and TRBJ2-5, with 12 bases aligning to TRBD2. The CDR3 runs to 17 residues. The germline V gene has CDR1 MNHEY and CDR2 SMNVEV (reference sequence). V trimming: 5 bases; J trimming: 1 base; junction bases outside the gene matches: 8. CDR3: CASSLGKTSGGQETQYF. CDR3 DNA sequence: TGTGCCAGCAGTCTCGGCAAGACTAGCGGGGGCCAAGAGACCCAGTACTTC.

This clonotype was recorded many times. The chain couples TRBV5-8 to TRBJ1-5; D might be TRBD1 (5 bases). Germline CDR1 and CDR2: SGHTS and YDEGEE. V shed 1 base and J shed 4 bases, with 21 bases lying between them. This CDR3 has 18 residues. The CDR3 here is CASSLTGSGLAGNQPQHF. Here the CDR3 DNA reads TGTGCCAGCAGCTTGACTGGATCGGGACTAGCTGGGAATCAGCCCCAGCATTTT.

In its sample, this clonotype was seen many times. V and J are TRBV16 and TRBJ2-1; D ambiguous. CDR3 length: 15 amino acids. V was clipped by 0 bases and J by 8 bases, with 14 bases between them. Germline CDR1 and CDR2: KGHSY and FQNENV. The CDR3 protein is CASSQSEPWSDEQFF. CDR3 nucleotide sequence: TGTGCCAGCAGCCAATCAGAACCCTGGTCGGATGAGCAGTTCTTC. Together with reference TRBV16 and TRBJ2-1, the CDR3 gives the full variable domain: GEEVAQTPKHLVRGEGQKAKLYCAPIKGHSYVFWYQQVLKNEFKFLISFQNENVFDETGMPKERFSAKCLPNSPCSLEIQATKLEDSAVYFCASSQSEPWSDEQFFGPGTRLTVL.

The chain uses TRBV3-1 and TRBJ1-1; maybe TRBD1 (5 bases). The germline V gene encodes CDR1 LGHDT and CDR2 YNNKEL (reference sequence). Trimming cost V 3 bases and J 10 bases, with 18 bases left between them. The CDR3 extends over 14 amino acids. The CDR3 bases are TGTGCCAGCAGCCAGTCTCTCCGGGGGATGGGAGCTTTCTTT. Translation gives CASSQSLRGMGAFF.

A note on this clonotype: A junction boundary mismatches the germline segment, possibly from a read error. The chain couples TRBV5-5 to TRBJ2-5, with D possibly called TRBD1 or TRBD2 (5 bases each). There are 17 residues in the CDR3. Per the germline V gene, CDR1 is SGHKS and CDR2 is YYEKEE (reference sequence). CDR3 protein: CASSLGDGGPPEETLYF. CDR3 coding DNA: TGTGCCAGCAGCTTGGGGGATGGGGGACCCCCGGAAGAGACCCTGTACTTC.

This chain joins TRBV20-1 and TRBJ2-7, with TRBD2 matching 9 bases. CDR1 is DFQATT and CDR2 is SNEGSKA in the germline V gene (reference sequence). Trimming cost V 2 bases and J 5 bases; bases outside gene matches: 13. The CDR3 contains 16 residues. In DNA form, the CDR3 reads TGCAGTGCTAGAAAATATCTAGGCGGGAGGGGCCACGAGCAGTACTTC. This gives the protein CSARKYLGGRGHEQYF.

The chain uses TRBV6-2 or TRBV6-3 and TRBJ2-7; the D gene could be TRBD1 or TRBD2 (6 bases each). Germline CDR1 reads MNHEY; CDR2 reads SVGEGT. Trimming shortened V by 5 bases and J by 5 bases, and 16 bases separated the two germline ends. The CDR3 loop spans 14 amino acids. The CDR3 DNA reads TGTGCCAGCAGTGCTGGAGGGGGGCACGACGAGCAGTACTTC. Protein: CASSAGGGHDEQYF.

This clonotype was counted at least ten times. The rearrangement links TRBV10-3 to TRBJ2-3; D ambiguous. V lost 3 bases to trimming and J lost 2 bases, with 9 bases between them. In germline, CDR1 is ENHRY, CDR2 SYGVKD. CDR3 length: 14 amino acids. CDR3 loop: CAISDESLTDTQYF. In DNA form, the CDR3 reads TGTGCCATCAGTGACGAGTCCCTCACAGATACGCAGTATTTT.

This clonotype was seen many times. The chain has TRBV18 and TRBJ1-2; a weak D match, TRBD1 (5 bases). CDR1 and CDR2 (germline): KGHSH, LQKENI. The V gene lost 4 bases and the J gene lost 9 bases, with 9 bases spanning the gap. The CDR3 contains 11 residues. The CDR3 nucleotides are TGTGCCAGCTCACGGGGGTCAAGCTACACCTTC. Protein: CASSRGSSYTF.

There are many counts of this clonotype. The chain joins TRBV7-8 to TRBJ2-1, with 7 nucleotides matching TRBD1. V lost 2 bases, J lost 14 bases, and 6 bases stayed unmatched. Per germline, CDR1 SGHVS and CDR2 FQNEAQ. The CDR3 totals 12 residues. The chain's CDR3 is CASSLRTGGKFF. The CDR3 DNA reads TGTGCCAGCAGCTTAAGGACAGGCGGCAAGTTCTTC.

This clonotype came up many times. V gene TRBV19 combines with J gene TRBJ1-4; D unclear. Per the germline V gene, CDR1 is LNHDA and CDR2 is SQIVND (reference sequence). CDR3 size: 18 residues. The V and J ends lost 2 bases and 3 bases respectively, with 19 bases between them. For the CDR3, the DNA is TGTGCCAGTAGTATAAACAGCTTTAAGGTGATCGCTAATGAAAAACTGTTTTTT. Encoded protein: CASSINSFKVIANEKLFF.

About this clonotype: This sequence may be a read error, since a much larger clone differs from it by one base. The rearrangement uses TRBV25-1 and TRBJ1-1, with D tentatively TRBD1 (6 bases). The V end lost 0 bases, the J end lost 6 bases, and 17 bases lay between the germline ends. The CDR3 is made up of 16 amino acids. In germline, CDR1 is MGHDK, CDR2 SYGVNS. CDR3 in DNA: TGTGCCAGCAGTGAATATATATACAGGGCCGGCCCTGAAGCTTTCTTT. Translating gives CASSEYIYRAGPEAFF.

In the case of this clonotype: The junction departs from germline at one end; a sequencing error may be responsible. The J gene is TRBJ2-2, the V gene TRBV20-1, with 9 nucleotides matching TRBD1. The germline CDR1 and CDR2 sequences are DFQATT and SNEGSKA (reference sequence). The CDR3 is made up of 16 amino acids. The CDR3 region is CSARCPTGGNTGELFF. The CDR3 coding sequence is TGCAGTGCTAGATGCCCCACAGGGGGCAACACCGGGGAGTTGTTTTTT.

This clonotype was counted at least ten times. V is TRBV6-1 and J is TRBJ2-7, with TRBD2 identical over 11 bases. Germline CDR1 is MNHNS and CDR2 is SASEGT. V lost 7 bases to trimming and J lost 7 bases; unmatched junction nucleotides: 9. CDR3 length equals 14 residues. The CDR3 loop reads CASTDSGGAREQYF. The CDR3 region has the DNA TGTGCCAGCACCGATAGCGGGGGGGCGCGGGAGCAGTACTTC.

Points on this clonotype: A far larger clone is off by one base, so a read error is likely. The chain carries TRBV6-8 and TRBJ2-3; D assignment may be TRBD1 or TRBD2 (5 bases each). The CDR3 loop spans 17 amino acids. CDR1 MNHGY and CDR2 SAAAGT come from the germline V gene. CDR3 bases: TGTGCCAGCAGTTACTACCCCCGGGACGGCCTCACAGATTCGCAGTATTTT. Translating gives CASSYYPRDGLTDSQYF.

Concerning this clonotype: This may be a read error: a much more frequent sequence differs by one nucleotide. The chain couples TRBV10-3 to TRBJ2-5; TRBD2 agrees at 7 bases. Germline values: CDR1 ENHRY, CDR2 SYGVKD. The CDR3 totals 15 residues. The CDR3 sequence is CTISDSSGAKETQYF. The CDR3 DNA reads as TGTACCATCAGTGACTCAAGCGGGGCAAAAGAGACCCAGTACTTC.

V gene TRBV12-3 or TRBV12-4 combines with J gene TRBJ2-1, with 9 bases that match TRBD2. The CDR3 loop spans 14 amino acids. V shed 6 bases, J shed 2 bases, and the junction held 2 bases outside the gene matches. The CDR3 is CASSRGGAYNEQFF. In DNA form, the CDR3 reads TGTGCCAGCAGCCGCGGGGGGGCCTACAATGAGCAGTTCTTC.

Many counts were recorded for this clonotype. The rearrangement links TRBV7-9 to TRBJ1-3; no clear D gene. This CDR3 region has 14 residues. Germline-derived CDR1 and CDR2 are SEHNR and FQNEAQ (reference sequence). The V and J ends lost 1 base and 2 bases respectively, with 6 bases between them. Written as DNA, the CDR3 is TGTGCCAGCAGCTTAGGGCAGACTGGAAACACCATATATTTT. Residues: CASSLGQTGNTIYF. The full variable domain, its missing parts supplied by reference TRBV7-9 and TRBJ1-3, is DTGVSQNPRHKITKRGQNVTFRCDPISEHNRLYWYRQTLGQGPEFLTYFQNEAQLEKSRLLSDRFSAERPKGSFSTLEIQRTEQGDSAMYLCASSLGQTGNTIYFGEGSWLTVV.

This clonotype was observed at least ten times. The V gene is TRBV20-1, the J gene TRBJ2-1, with D perhaps matching TRBD1 (6 bases). This CDR3 comprises 14 residues. CDR1 is DFQATT and CDR2 is SNEGSKA in the germline V gene (reference sequence). V gave up 0 bases and J gave up 4 bases, with 10 bases separating them. CDR3 amino acids: CSAREPGQYNEQFF. Written as DNA, the CDR3 is TGCAGTGCTAGAGAACCGGGACAATACAATGAGCAGTTCTTC.